What follows are 9 T cell receptor beta chains derived from one specimen sequenced in a study of somatic mutations in cytotoxic T cells in rheumatoid arthritis. TCRdb's copy holds only in-frame clones and misses some; the assay was immunoSEQ multiplex PCR. The sample consists of 10,000 to 12,000 clones, 80% of them appearing once. Sequencing input: CD8+ T cells sorted from blood. These receptors all come from an adult with rheumatoid arthritis.

The chain is built from TRBV4-2 and TRBJ2-2; D not certain. CDR1 and CDR2 (germline): LGHNA, YNFKEQ. V shed 4 bases and J shed 3 bases, with 9 bases lying between them. The CDR3 length is 14 residues. The CDR3 nucleotides read TGTGCCAGCAGCCTGGGAAAGGACACCGGGGAGCTGTTTTTT. Protein product: CASSLGKDTGELFF.

The table lists this clone with a count of one. V gene TRBV7-6 combines with J gene TRBJ1-1; D ambiguous. The CDR3 length is 13 residues. Per germline, CDR1 SGHVS and CDR2 FNYEAQ. V was trimmed by 5 bases and J by 3 bases, leaving 10 bases between them. This CDR3 reads CASSPPGDTEAFF. The DNA of the CDR3 is TGTGCCAGCAGCCCCCCTGGGGACACTGAAGCTTTCTTT.

This chain connects TRBV29-1 to TRBJ2-1; D unresolved. Trimming left V 1 base short and J 3 bases short, with 7 bases between. Germline V lookup: CDR1 SQVTM, CDR2 ANQGSEA. There are 13 residues in the CDR3. CDR3 in amino acids: CSVEATLYNEQFF. CDR3 bases: TGCAGCGTTGAAGCCACACTCTACAATGAGCAGTTCTTC.

J is TRBJ2-1 and V is TRBV7-2, with D perhaps TRBD1 (6 bases). The germline CDR1 and CDR2 sequences are SGHTA and FQGNSA. With 4 bases removed from V and 6 bases from J, the gap between germline ends came to 13 bases. This CDR3 comprises 14 residues. The CDR3 protein is CASSSGVRGNEQFF. DNA for the CDR3: TGTGCCAGCAGCTCAGGGGTTCGGGGCAATGAGCAGTTCTTC.

This chain links TRBV28 with TRBJ1-5; D gene uncertain. Between the trimmed V and J ends, which lost 4 bases and 4 bases, there was a span of 14 bases. Germline V gives CDR1 MDHEN, CDR2 SYDVKM. This CDR3 has 15 residues. CDR3: CASSWDLRPNQPQHF. CDR3 coding DNA: TGTGCCAGCAGTTGGGATCTTAGGCCAAATCAGCCCCAGCATTTT.

This rearrangement joins TRBV30 to TRBJ2-1; D is ambiguous. The CDR3 covers 11 residues. In germline, CDR1 is GTSNPN, CDR2 SVGIG (reference sequence). Deletions cut 3 bases from V and 9 bases from J, with 9 bases between. The CDR3 DNA reads as TGTGCCTGGAGAAACGGGCTTGAGCAGTTCTTC. Translation: CAWRNGLEQFF.

This clone has only one observation. The CDR3 bases are TGCGCCAGCAGCCAATGGGACGTGAATTCACCCCTCCACTTT. It yields the protein CASSQWDVNSPLHF. The chain combines TRBV4-3 with TRBJ1-6, with D tentatively TRBD1 (5 bases). In germline, CDR1 is LGHNA, CDR2 YSLEER. The CDR3 is 14 residues long. The V and J ends lost 2 bases and 7 bases respectively, with 9 bases between them.

The chain carries TRBV13 and TRBJ2-3, with 7 bases that match TRBD1. The CDR3 consists of 13 residues. The germline gives CDR1 PRHDT, CDR2 FYEKMQ (reference sequence). V trimming: 9 bases; J trimming: 4 bases; junction bases outside the gene matches: 7. CDR3 residues: CASSDRFADTQYF. CDR3 DNA: TGTGCCAGTTCGGACAGGTTTGCAGATACGCAGTATTTT. The full variable domain, in which reference TRBV13 and TRBJ2-3 provide the parts outside the CDR3, is AAGVIQSPRHLIKEKRETATLKCYPIPRHDTVYWYQQGPGQDPQFLISFYEKMQSDKGSIPDRFSAQQFSDYHSELNMSSLELGDSALYFCASSDRFADTQYFGPGTRLTVL.

V gene TRBV10-2 combines with J gene TRBJ2-7; D not certain. The germline V gene has CDR1 WSHSY and CDR2 SAAADI. Trimming removed 5 bases from V and 4 bases from J, with 9 bases in between. The length of the CDR3 is 12 residues. The CDR3 DNA is TGCGCCAGCAGTACTAACAGTTACGAGCAGTACTTC. Translating gives CASSTNSYEQYF.